This TCR beta chain comes out of a study of blood T cell repertoires in COVID-19 (dated by TCRdb to the early 2020s). About the study as a whole: Collaborator samples came from the United States, Italy and Spain and covered acute and convalescent phases of COVID-19. The prospective study material was composed of cDNA or gDNA derived from T cells, B-cell-depleted T cells, or PBMCs. Subjects who had been exposed to COVID-19, were actively infected with it, or had recovered from it provided the deeply sampled blood TCRbeta repertoires that made up the dataset. The repertoires were released in a freely available public database intended as a resource for research on the immune response to SARS-CoV-2. Samples came from the ongoing ImmuneRACE study (first 160 participants) plus 1,254 subjects from 6 global collaborators. Sample metadata almost always included a de-identified subject ID, COVID-19 status, age in years and sex. Where available, HLA class I and class II types were taken from metadata supplied by the sample provider and were not determined by assay-based typing.

V is reduced by 0 bases and J by 5 bases, leaving a spacing of 14 bases between them. The CDR3 contains 16 residues, cysteine and phenylalanine counted. Of all the DNA, just the CDR3 is kept, 48 bases in frame from base 1. The germline V gene supplies CDR1 LGHNA and CDR2 YNFKEQ. What the work shows at the level of the full study, not this receptor alone: How much clinical and demographic metadata was included differed by source and by participant, and the metadata was provided uncurated.

TCRbeta CDR3 regions were amplified from genomic DNA using the immunoSEQ Assay, a bias-controlled multiplex PCR. Per the authors' processing: The number of nucleated cells in each sample was estimated from the amplification of reference gene primers within the assay. To quantify the absolute abundance of each unique TCRbeta CDR3 rearrangement, sequence reads were collapsed and filtered. For each sample, productive Simpson clonality was calculated by taking the square root of Simpson's diversity index across productive rearrangements. TCRdb limited this immuneACCESS table to in-frame rearrangements with V and J called. A share of clones is missing; checked studies link under half to unresolved V genes, and the rest is unexplained. For V, J and clone size, that table is used; D and trimming come from the DNA. The sample contains some 200,000 clones, roughly 84% of them found a single time. The top ten constitute roughly 20% of the sample.

Collaborating institutions collected whole blood in K2EDTA tubes following their own protocols. For TCRbeta analysis, collaborators shipped samples in one of three forms: frozen whole blood, isolated PBMCs, or DNA extracted from either of those sample types. Regarding this clone: What antigen it recognizes has not been identified. Per-nucleotide qualities are absent, and no much larger clonotype sits a single base away.

This sequence uses TRBV4-2 and TRBJ2-1, with a tentative D gene TRBD1 over 5 matching bases. This receptor was identified in a woman aged 80 or over with active or convalescent COVID-19. Sequenced: peripheral blood. The DNA is as follows: TGTGCCAGCAGCCAAGATTTCGCGGACATAAACAATGAGCAGTTCTTC. Translated, it reads CASSQDFADINNEQFF.